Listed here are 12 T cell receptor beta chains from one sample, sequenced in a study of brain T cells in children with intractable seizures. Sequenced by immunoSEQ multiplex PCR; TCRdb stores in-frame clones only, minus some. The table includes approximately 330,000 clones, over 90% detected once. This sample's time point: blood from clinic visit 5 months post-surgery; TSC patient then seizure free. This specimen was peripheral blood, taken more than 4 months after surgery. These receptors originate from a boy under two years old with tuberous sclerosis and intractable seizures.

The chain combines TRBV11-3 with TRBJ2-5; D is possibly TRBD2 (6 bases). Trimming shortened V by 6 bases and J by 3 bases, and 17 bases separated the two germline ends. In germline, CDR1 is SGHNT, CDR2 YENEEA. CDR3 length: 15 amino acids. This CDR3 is CASRLPSGSEETQYF. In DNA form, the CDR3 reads TGTGCCAGCAGATTACCCTCCGGGAGCGAAGAGACCCAGTACTTC.

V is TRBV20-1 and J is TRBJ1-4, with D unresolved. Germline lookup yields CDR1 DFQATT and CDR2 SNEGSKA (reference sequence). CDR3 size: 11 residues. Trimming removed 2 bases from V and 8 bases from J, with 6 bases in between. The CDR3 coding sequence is TGCAGTGCTAGACTCCTAGAAAAACTGTTTTTT. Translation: CSARLLEKLFF.

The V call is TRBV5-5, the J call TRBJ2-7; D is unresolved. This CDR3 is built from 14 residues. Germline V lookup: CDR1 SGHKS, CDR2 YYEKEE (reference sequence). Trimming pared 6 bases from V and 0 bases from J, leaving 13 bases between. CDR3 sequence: CASTLGTASYEQYF. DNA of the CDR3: TGTGCCAGCACCCTTGGTACAGCCTCCTACGAGCAGTACTTC.

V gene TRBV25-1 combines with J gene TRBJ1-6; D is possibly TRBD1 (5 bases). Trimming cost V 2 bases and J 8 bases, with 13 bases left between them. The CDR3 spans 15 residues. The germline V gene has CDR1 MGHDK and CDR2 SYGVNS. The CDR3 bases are TGTGCCAGCAGTGAAAGCGGGGGAGTACATTCACCCCTCCACTTT. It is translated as CASSESGGVHSPLHF.

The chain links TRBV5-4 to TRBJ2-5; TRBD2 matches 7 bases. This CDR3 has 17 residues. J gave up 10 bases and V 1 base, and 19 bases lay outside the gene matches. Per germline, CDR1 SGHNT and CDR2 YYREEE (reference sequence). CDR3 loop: CASSLFTTSLVGGDQYF. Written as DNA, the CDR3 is TGTGCCAGCAGCTTGTTTACGACTAGCTTGGTTGGGGGGGACCAGTACTTC.

CDR3 DNA sequence: TGCAGTGCTAGAGCGCTCGGTGAGCAGTTCTTC. Its protein is CSARALGEQFF. The genes are TRBV20-1 and TRBJ2-1, with D hard to call. CDR3 length: 11 amino acids. In germline, CDR1 is DFQATT, CDR2 SNEGSKA (reference sequence). Trimming removed 1 base from V and 9 bases from J, with 7 bases in between.

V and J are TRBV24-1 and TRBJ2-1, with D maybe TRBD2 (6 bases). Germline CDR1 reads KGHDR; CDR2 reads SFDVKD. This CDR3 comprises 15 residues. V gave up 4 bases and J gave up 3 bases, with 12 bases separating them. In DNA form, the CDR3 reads TGTGCCACCAGTGAAGAAGCGGGCAACTACAATGAGCAGTTCTTC. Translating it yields CATSEEAGNYNEQFF.

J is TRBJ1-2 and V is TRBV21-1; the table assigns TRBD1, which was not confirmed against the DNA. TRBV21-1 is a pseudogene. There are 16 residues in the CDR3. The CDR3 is CASSKDRTGDNYGYTF. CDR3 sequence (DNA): TGTGCCAGCAGCAAAGACCGGACAGGGGACAACTATGGCTACACCTTC.

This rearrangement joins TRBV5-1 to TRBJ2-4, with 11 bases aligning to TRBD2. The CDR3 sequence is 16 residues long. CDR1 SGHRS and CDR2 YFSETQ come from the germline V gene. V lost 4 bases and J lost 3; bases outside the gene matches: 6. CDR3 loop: CASSPGTSGNKNIQYF. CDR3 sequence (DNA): TGCGCCAGCAGCCCTGGGACTAGCGGAAACAAAAACATTCAGTACTTC.

The CDR3 reads CASSPTYNEQFF. CDR3 DNA: TGTGCCAGCAGCCCAACCTACAATGAGCAGTTCTTC. V gene TRBV7-6 combines with J gene TRBJ2-1; D gene uncertain. The CDR3 spans 12 residues. Germline values: CDR1 SGHVS, CDR2 FNYEAQ. V dropped 5 bases and J dropped 2 bases, with 4 bases sitting between them.

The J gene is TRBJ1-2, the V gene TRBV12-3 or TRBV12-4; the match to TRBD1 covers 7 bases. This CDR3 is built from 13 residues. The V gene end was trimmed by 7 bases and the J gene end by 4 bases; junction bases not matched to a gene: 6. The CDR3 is CASTTGDGYGYTF. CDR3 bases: TGTGCCAGCACCACAGGGGACGGCTATGGCTACACCTTC.

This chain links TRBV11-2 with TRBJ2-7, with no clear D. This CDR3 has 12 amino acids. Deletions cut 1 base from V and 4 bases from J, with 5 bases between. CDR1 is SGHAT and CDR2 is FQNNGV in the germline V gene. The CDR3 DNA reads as TGTGCCAGCAGCTTAGTGTGGTACGAGCAGTACTTC. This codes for CASSLVWYEQYF.